This T cell receptor (beta chain) is from a study of T cells after yellow fever vaccination. One entry per CDR3 protein, called by TCRdb with MiXCR from the 5' RACE reads. The repertoire holds some 670,000 distinct CDR3 sequences, about 12% seen once, with about 15% in the top ten. Between the trimmed V and J ends, which lost 5 bases and 2 bases, there was a span of 11 bases. There are 14 residues in the CDR3. Sequencing used PBMCs, obtained on the day of the yellow fever booster vaccination. This receptor was obtained from a man aged 25 to 40 who received the YFV17D yellow fever vaccine. The chain is built from TRBV12-3 or TRBV12-4 and TRBJ2-3; possibly TRBD2 for D (6 bases). CDR3: CASSISGVTDTQYF. In DNA, the CDR3 is TGTGCCAGCAGTATTAGCGGAGTCACAGATACGCAGTATTTT.